The clone carrying this T cell receptor beta chain was seen many times. It was with a sample-barcoded 5' primer and a J-beta primer mix that a second PCR of about 6 to 12 cycles was run. TCRdb passed the 5' RACE reads through MiXCR, listing each CDR3 protein once. The data contain over 750,000 distinct CDR3 sequences, around a quarter of them singletons. These data come from a study of blood T cells in healthy people across ages. Study as a whole: Every two T cells gave about one barcoded beta molecule via template switching.

V lost 3 bases, J lost 3 bases, and 9 bases lay in between. Germline V lookup: CDR1 MDHEN, CDR2 SYDVKM. There are 14 residues in the CDR3. These data were also filed under a second study, of T cells of mothers and their children.

This TCR derives from a boy aged 5 to 17 in good health. The V and J genes are TRBV28 and TRBJ2-1; D may be TRBD1 (5 bases). Sequenced material: blood. CDR3 amino acids: CASSFRTHYNEQFF. CDR3 coding DNA: TGTGCCAGCAGTTTCCGGACACACTACAATGAGCAGTTCTTC.